The 9 T cell receptor beta chains below were found in one sample sequenced in a study of early T cells in non-severe SARS-CoV-2 infection. One entry per CDR3 protein, called by TCRdb with MiXCR from the 5' RACE reads. This sample has approximately 98,000 distinct CDR3 sequences; 12% occur once, and the top ten carry around 3%. Sequencing was done on a sample of whole blood. Source of these receptors: an adult who was a healthcare worker with PCR-confirmed SARS-CoV-2 infection or an uninfected control (not recorded which).

V and J are TRBV7-8 and TRBJ2-2; D is perhaps TRBD2 (6 bases). The CDR3 has 12 amino acids. Germline CDR1 is SGHVS and CDR2 is FQNEAQ. The V end was cut by 6 bases, the J end by 6 bases, with 8 bases between. CDR3 sequence: CASREGPGELFF. The CDR3 DNA follows: TGTGCCAGCAGGGAGGGGCCCGGGGAGCTGTTTTTT.

Many counts were recorded for this clonotype. This chain joins TRBV5-1 and TRBJ2-1; D may match TRBD1 or TRBD2 (7 bases each). CDR1 SGHRS and CDR2 YFSETQ come from the germline V gene. With 0 bases removed from V and 7 bases from J, the gap between germline ends came to 14 bases. The CDR3 consists of 15 residues. The CDR3 region is CASSLVQGRGNEQFF. The CDR3 DNA sequence: TGCGCCAGCAGCTTGGTACAGGGGAGGGGTAATGAGCAGTTCTTC.

The rearrangement links TRBV5-4 to TRBJ2-3, with 11 positions matching TRBD2. Trimming took 4 bases from V and 6 from J; bases not matched to a gene: 10. Germline CDR1 reads SGHNT; CDR2 reads YYREEE (reference sequence). CDR3 size: 16 residues. In DNA, the CDR3 is TGTGCCAGCAGCGGGGGGCTAGCGGGAGGAAGGGATACGCAGTATTTT. It specifies CASSGGLAGGRDTQYF.

The CDR3 protein is CASSQETALPYEQYF. CDR3 in DNA: TGTGCCAGCAGCCAAGAGACAGCTCTACCCTACGAGCAGTACTTC. The V call is TRBV3-1, the J call TRBJ2-7; a weak D match, TRBD1 (5 bases). The CDR3 covers 15 residues. V was trimmed by 0 bases and J by 2 bases, leaving 11 bases between them. From germline, CDR1 is LGHDT and CDR2 YNNKEL (reference sequence).

The chain is built from TRBV18 and TRBJ2-1; D may be TRBD1 or TRBD2 (5 bases each). This CDR3 has 15 residues. V was shortened by 10 bases and J by 1 base, with 17 bases between the two germline ends. Germline loops: CDR1 KGHSH, CDR2 LQKENI. The CDR3 loop is CATRRRDGSYNEQFF. DNA for the CDR3: TGTGCCACCCGGCGAAGGGACGGGTCCTACAATGAGCAGTTCTTC.

This clonotype was observed a handful of times. Since no conserved phenylalanine or tryptophan closes the CDR3, a read error is the likely cause. The rearrangement joins TRBV7-8 to TRBJ2-2, with 10 bases matching TRBD2. The CDR3 extends over 19 amino acids. Germline loops: CDR1 SGHVS, CDR2 FQNEAQ. The J segment lost 0 bases and the V segment lost 5 bases, leaving 12 bases of the junction unmatched. CDR3 sequence: CASSPSGLAGASNTGELFS. CDR3 DNA sequence: TGTGCCAGCAGCCCTAGCGGCCTAGCGGGAGCCTCGAACACCGGGGAGCTGTTTTCT.

This clonotype was found a few times. This chain links TRBV7-6 with TRBJ2-7, with D perhaps being TRBD1 or TRBD2 (5 bases each). V was pared by 1 base and J by 2 bases, with 6 bases between. The CDR3 loop spans 13 amino acids. Germline assignment: CDR1 SGHVS and CDR2 FNYEAQ. CDR3 coding DNA: TGTGCCAGCAGCTTAGGGGACCCCTACGAGCAGTACTTC. Protein product: CASSLGDPYEQYF.

This clonotype was observed many times. V usage is TRBV9 and J usage is TRBJ2-1; 9 bases agree with TRBD2. Germline lookup yields CDR1 SGDLS and CDR2 YYNGEE. J was trimmed by 3 bases and V by 0 bases; bases with no gene match: 1. The CDR3 runs 15 residues. CDR3: CASSVETSGYNEQFF. In DNA, the CDR3 is TGTGCCAGCAGCGTAGAGACTAGCGGCTACAATGAGCAGTTCTTC.

This clonotype occurred a few times. As DNA, the CDR3 is TGTGCCAGCACCAAATTCCAGGACAGGGGGAAACGATCACCCCTCCACTTT. Protein product: CASTKFQDRGKRSPLHF. The V and J genes are TRBV27 and TRBJ1-6, with 10 nucleotides matching TRBD1. Germline trimming cut 7 bases from V and 10 bases from J; bases unmatched to any gene: 16. Germline V gene data show CDR1 as MNHEY and CDR2 as SMNVEV (reference sequence). This CDR3 region has 17 residues.